A selection of T cell receptor beta chains follows, all from one sample in a study of T cell repertoires in cytomegalovirus infection. These receptors lack a known antigen. TCRdb reanalysed the reads using MiXCR and keeps one entry per CDR3 protein. This sample carries a few hundred thousand distinct CDR3 sequences, 25% to 35% of them seen once, and the ten largest clones take roughly 16%. The starting material was cultured PBMCs, obtained from culture after CMV antigen stimulation. These TCRs come from a human donor in good health (CMV status not recorded). Some clones in this sample may be carry-over from other donors' samples. CDR3s include the opening cysteine and the closing phenylalanine or tryptophan. The order of the fields is J gene, D gene, V gene, clone size, CDR3 DNA, CDR3 protein. A D gene is named only where the DNA matches it firmly. The size of a clone is reported for some rows only, either as once, few or many, or as a class for expanded clones.

J: TRBJ2-7; D: TRBD2; V: TRBV7-6; size: few; DNA: TGTGCCAGCAGCTTAGCAGGGAATCCGGGACTAGCGGGTTCCTACGAGCAGTACTTC; CDR3: CASSLAGNPGLAGSYEQYF
J: TRBJ1-5; D: .; V: TRBV7-8; size: many; DNA: TGTGCCAGCAGCTTAGCGGTCGGGCTGATCAATCAGCCCCAGCATTTT; CDR3: CASSLAVGLINQPQHF
J: TRBJ2-2; D: .; V: TRBV6-5; size: .; DNA: TGTGCCAGCAGTTACTCTAATATGGGGGAGCTGTTTTTT; CDR3: CASSYSNMGELFF
J: TRBJ2-7; D: .; V: TRBV6-1; size: few; DNA: TGTGCCAGCAGTCAATGGGGAGGGGGAGGCTACGAGCAGTACTTC; CDR3: CASSQWGGGGYEQYF
J: TRBJ2-1; D: TRBD2; V: TRBV12-3/TRBV12-4; size: .; DNA: TGTGCCAGCACCCTCCGACTCTGGACTAGCGGGAGCGCTGAGCAGTTCTTC; CDR3: CASTLRLWTSGSAEQFF
J: TRBJ2-5; D: .; V: TRBV10-3; size: .; DNA: TGTGCCATCAGTGAGGCGAGGGACCCGGGGACGGAGACCCAGTACTTC; CDR3: CAISEARDPGTETQYF
J: TRBJ2-5; D: .; V: TRBV25-1; size: .; DNA: TGTGCCAGCAGTGAATGGGGGAGGGAGACCCAGTACTTC; CDR3: CASSEWGRETQYF
J: TRBJ1-6; D: TRBD1; V: TRBV7-6; size: .; DNA: TGTGCCAGCGGCCTGTTTGACAGGGGATCACCCCTCCACTTT; CDR3: CASGLFDRGSPLHF
J: TRBJ1-2; D: .; V: TRBV28; size: .; DNA: TGTGCCAGCAGGACTTCAGGGGATCACTATGGCTACACCTTC; CDR3: CASRTSGDHYGYTF
J: TRBJ2-7; D: .; V: TRBV20-1; size: .; DNA: TGCAGTGCTAACCGAATGGTAGCCTACGAGCAGTACTTC; CDR3: CSANRMVAYEQYF
J: TRBJ1-1; D: .; V: TRBV10-3; size: .; DNA: TGTGCCATCAGCGACAACACTGAAGCTTTCTTT; CDR3: CAISDNTEAFF
J: TRBJ1-1; D: .; V: TRBV12-3/TRBV12-4; size: many; DNA: TGTGCCAGCAGTTTTCCAAGGGTGGTTGAAGCTTTCTTT; CDR3: CASSFPRVVEAFF
J: TRBJ1-1; D: TRBD1; V: TRBV27; size: .; DNA: TGTGCCAGCAGGGGGACAGGGGGCGCGAGGGAGACTGAAGCTTTCTTT; CDR3: CASRGTGGARETEAFF
J: TRBJ2-5; D: TRBD1; V: TRBV19; size: .; DNA: TGTGCCAGTAGTATGATAACAGGGGAAGAGACCCAGTACTTC; CDR3: CASSMITGEETQYF
J: TRBJ2-7; D: TRBD2; V: TRBV12-3/TRBV12-4; size: .; DNA: TGTGCCAGCAGTTCCCGACTAGCGGGAGTCATCTGGGAGCAGTACTTC; CDR3: CASSSRLAGVIWEQYF
J: TRBJ2-7; D: TRBD2; V: TRBV28; size: few; DNA: TGTGCCAGCAGTTTGTCTAGCGGGAGGGCCTTCGAGCAGTACTTC; CDR3: CASSLSSGRAFEQYF
J: TRBJ1-1; D: .; V: TRBV5-3; size: few; DNA: TGTGCCAGCAGCTATAAACAGGAAACAAAAGCTTTCTTT; CDR3: CASSYKQETKAFF
J: TRBJ1-2; D: .; V: TRBV4-1; size: few; DNA: TGTGCCAGCAGCCAAGATGACGGGGGCGACTATGGCTACACCTTC; CDR3: CASSQDDGGDYGYTF
J: TRBJ2-3; D: .; V: TRBV7-3; size: few; DNA: TGTGCCAGCAGCTTAGGCCGAGGGGGAGGCCTTGGAGATACGCAGTATTTT; CDR3: CASSLGRGGGLGDTQYF
J: TRBJ2-1; D: .; V: TRBV20-1; size: .; DNA: TGCAGTGCTAGGGTCTCGAACTCCTACAATGAGCAGTTCTTC; CDR3: CSARVSNSYNEQFF
J: TRBJ1-6; D: .; V: TRBV25-1; size: few; DNA: TGTGCCAGCAGTGAACAGGACAGATTCCGAACCTCCTATAATTCACCCCTCCACTTT; CDR3: CASSEQDRFRTSYNSPLHF
J: TRBJ2-1; D: TRBD2; V: TRBV19; size: .; DNA: TGTGCCAGTATCCCCTCTAGCGGGATGTCCTACAATGAGCAGTTCTTC; CDR3: CASIPSSGMSYNEQFF
J: TRBJ1-1; D: .; V: TRBV6-8; size: .; DNA: TGTGCCAGCAGCCGAGGACAGTTTGGGGACACTGAAGCTTTCTTT; CDR3: CASSRGQFGDTEAFF
J: TRBJ2-1; D: .; V: TRBV7-8; size: few; DNA: TGTGCCAGCAACCAGCACAGCGGGCGGTACAATGAGCAGTTCTTC; CDR3: CASNQHSGRYNEQFF